This passage covers 20 T cell receptor beta chains from one sample sequenced in a study of blood T cells in healthy people across ages. Through a sample-barcoded 5' primer and a J-beta primer mix, a second PCR was run for about 6 to 12 cycles. TCRdb itself ran the 5' RACE reads through MiXCR, one entry per CDR3 protein. The sample records 1.4 million to 1.5 million distinct CDR3 sequences, roughly 40% being singletons. Material for sequencing was blood. The receptors derive from a woman between 18 and 30 years old in good health.

For the CDR3, the DNA is TGTGCCAGCAGTTTATACGGGCGCGGGGGGTATGGCTACACCTTC. Amino acids: CASSLYGRGGYGYTF. The J gene is TRBJ1-2, the V gene TRBV27, with a weak D call TRBD1 (5 bases). The ends were cut back, 1 base at V and 5 bases at J, with 14 bases in the middle. Germline assignment: CDR1 MNHEY and CDR2 SMNVEV (reference sequence). This CDR3 is built from 15 residues.

In DNA, the CDR3 is TGTGCCATCAGTGGCTCAACAGAGATGAAGGATGGCTACACCTTC. It encodes CAISGSTEMKDGYTF. This chain uses TRBV10-3 with TRBJ1-2; D is ambiguous. The CDR3 contains 15 residues. In germline, CDR1 is ENHRY, CDR2 SYGVKD. The germline V and J ends were trimmed by 4 bases and 6 bases, with 18 bases remaining between them.

This chain uses TRBV5-1 with TRBJ1-4; D is uncertain. V lost 7 bases and J lost 3, with 10 bases in between. This CDR3 comprises 13 residues. In germline, CDR1 is SGHRS, CDR2 YFSETQ. The CDR3 loop is CASREGANEKLFF. CDR3 DNA sequence: TGCGCCAGCCGAGAGGGAGCTAATGAAAAACTGTTTTTT.

This clonotype was seen repeatedly, ten times or more. The chain is built from TRBV29-1 and TRBJ2-7, with D tentatively TRBD2 (5 bases). The length of the CDR3 is 11 residues. The V gene lost 0 bases and the J gene lost 8 bases, with 8 bases spanning the gap. Germline CDR1 SQVTM, CDR2 ANQGSEA. In DNA, the CDR3 is TGCAGCGTTGAAGAGGCGGGTAAGCAGTACTTC. Amino acid sequence: CSVEEAGKQYF.

The gene calls are TRBV6-2 or TRBV6-3 and TRBJ2-3; the D is unclear. Germline CDR1 reads MNHEY; CDR2 reads SVGEGT. CDR3 length: 13 residues. V was pared by 4 bases and J by 2 bases, with 7 bases between. The CDR3 region is CASSWGYTDTQYF. CDR3 in DNA: TGTGCCAGCAGTTGGGGATACACAGATACGCAGTATTTT.

This clonotype appeared a few times. The V gene is TRBV5-1, the J gene TRBJ2-1; a possible D gene is TRBD2 (6 bases). With 0 bases removed from V and 0 bases from J, the gap between germline ends came to 10 bases. Germline-derived CDR1 and CDR2 are SGHRS and YFSETQ. CDR3 length equals 16 residues. CDR3 loop: CASSLVAGPSYNEQFF. The CDR3 coding sequence is TGCGCCAGCAGCTTGGTTGCGGGACCCTCCTACAATGAGCAGTTCTTC.

The chain couples TRBV20-1 to TRBJ1-1; no definite D call. V was clipped by 0 bases and J by 8 bases, with 7 bases between them. In germline, CDR1 is DFQATT, CDR2 SNEGSKA (reference sequence). The CDR3 length is 11 residues. CDR3 protein: CSARDLGEAFF. CDR3 DNA sequence: TGCAGTGCTAGAGATCTGGGGGAAGCTTTCTTT.

The table lists this clonotype with a few counts. The V call is TRBV6-5, the J call TRBJ2-7; 14 nucleotides match TRBD2. TRBJ2-5 explains the end of the DNA better; the J call may be wrong. CDR3 length: 16 residues. CDR1 is MNHEY, CDR2 SVGAGI, per germline. The CDR3 is CASSYGLAGGLETQYF. CDR3 sequence (DNA): TGTGCCAGCAGTTACGGACTAGCGGGAGGACTTGAGACCCAGTACTTC.

V and J are TRBV7-9 and TRBJ2-3, with 9 positions matching TRBD1. The CDR3 consists of 16 residues. Trimming removed 4 bases from V and 3 bases from J; junction bases left unmatched: 8. Germline V gene sequence: CDR1 SEHNR, CDR2 FQNEAQ (reference sequence). CDR3 region: CASSSNRGRMTDTQYF. CDR3 in DNA: TGTGCCAGCAGCTCAAACAGGGGGCGAATGACAGATACGCAGTATTTT. The whole variable domain, filled in from reference TRBV7-9 and TRBJ2-3, reads DTGVSQNPRHKITKRGQNVTFRCDPISEHNRLYWYRQTLGQGPEFLTYFQNEAQLEKSRLLSDRFSAERPKGSFSTLEIQRTEQGDSAMYLCASSSNRGRMTDTQYFGPGTRLTVL.

The genes are TRBV6-1 and TRBJ2-1; D gene ambiguous. V was pared by 8 bases and J by 1 base, with 9 bases between. Per the germline V gene, CDR1 is MNHNS and CDR2 is SASEGT. The CDR3 loop spans 13 amino acids. The DNA of the CDR3 is TGTGCCAGCGGCTACGGGTCCTACAATGAGCAGTTCTTC. Protein: CASGYGSYNEQFF.

This chain links TRBV20-1 with TRBJ2-1, with a weak D call TRBD2 (6 bases). Trimming pared 3 bases from V and 2 bases from J, leaving 17 bases between. CDR3 length: 16 residues. Germline lookup yields CDR1 DFQATT and CDR2 SNEGSKA (reference sequence). CDR3 amino acids: CSARASQAGAYNEQFF. The CDR3 DNA reads TGCAGTGCTAGGGCATCACAAGCGGGCGCCTACAATGAGCAGTTCTTC.

The rearrangement uses TRBV7-2 and TRBJ1-6; 8 bases line up with TRBD1. Germline values: CDR1 SGHTA, CDR2 FQGNSA. The CDR3 is 17 residues long. The V and J ends lost 3 bases and 4 bases, in that order; junction bases with no gene match: 8. The CDR3 DNA is TGTGCCAGCAGCTTTGGACAGGGCGTGAGATATAATTCACCCCTCCACTTT. Translated: CASSFGQGVRYNSPLHF.

This clonotype was recorded a few times. The gene calls are TRBV7-2 and TRBJ1-2, with a tentative D call TRBD1 (5 bases). The CDR3 is 14 amino acids. Germline V gene data show CDR1 as SGHTA and CDR2 as FQGNSA. Trimming removed 5 bases from V and 4 bases from J, with 14 bases in between. The DNA for the CDR3 is TGTGCCAGCAGCCCTGGGACGGCCGTCTATGGCTACACCTTC. Translation gives CASSPGTAVYGYTF.

The table lists this clonotype with a few counts. The V gene is TRBV12-3 or TRBV12-4, the J gene TRBJ1-4; a weak D match, TRBD1 (5 bases). V was pared by 5 bases and J by 8 bases, with 15 bases between. The length of the CDR3 is 14 residues. The CDR3 is CASSGGLEGEKLFF. The CDR3 DNA sequence: TGTGCCAGCAGTGGGGGACTCGAGGGGGAAAAACTGTTTTTT.

The genes are TRBV6-5 and TRBJ1-6; the D is unclear. Trimming stripped 0 bases from V and 1 base from J, with 7 bases between. This CDR3 has 16 amino acids. The germline gives CDR1 MNHEY, CDR2 SVGAGI. The chain's CDR3 is CASSYSSGSYNSPLHF. The CDR3 DNA reads as TGTGCCAGCAGTTACTCGTCCGGTTCCTATAATTCACCCCTCCACTTT.

J is TRBJ2-3 and V is TRBV7-8, with 11 bases lining up with TRBD2. CDR1 and CDR2 from the germline V gene are SGHVS and FQNEAQ. J gave up 8 bases and V 3 bases, and 7 bases lay outside the gene matches. The CDR3 spans 15 residues. CDR3 nucleotide sequence: TGTGCCAGCAGCTTGGATGGACTAGCGGGTTCTACGCAGTATTTT. Residues: CASSLDGLAGSTQYF.

This clonotype was picked up many times. This sequence joins TRBV28 and TRBJ2-7, with a weak D call TRBD2 (6 bases). V lost 6 bases, J lost 0 bases, and 12 bases lay in between. Per the germline V gene, CDR1 is MDHEN and CDR2 is SYDVKM. The CDR3 sequence is 14 residues long. The CDR3 spells CASSGTPSSYEQYF. In DNA form, the CDR3 reads TGTGCCAGCAGCGGGACTCCAAGCTCCTACGAGCAGTACTTC.

The rearrangement joins TRBV12-3 or TRBV12-4 to TRBJ1-2, with 8 nucleotides matching TRBD1. The CDR3 contains 13 residues. The J segment lost 8 bases and the V segment lost 5 bases, leaving 7 bases of the junction unmatched. DNA of the CDR3: TGTGCCAGCAGTCCAGGGGGCGTAGAGGGCTACACCTTC. This translates into CASSPGGVEGYTF.

This chain links TRBV10-3 with TRBJ2-7, with D tentatively TRBD2 (6 bases). V gave up 7 bases and J gave up 0 bases, with 13 bases separating them. The CDR3 is 14 residues long. In germline, CDR1 is ENHRY, CDR2 SYGVKD. CDR3 DNA sequence: TGTGCCATCAAGGAGGGCCCCAGCTCCTACGAGCAGTACTTC. It codes for CAIKEGPSSYEQYF.

The chain links TRBV7-2 to TRBJ2-7; 8 bases align to TRBD1. The germline V gene has CDR1 SGHTA and CDR2 FQGNSA. Trimming took 4 bases from V and 6 from J; bases not matched to a gene: 14. The CDR3 contains 16 residues. In DNA, the CDR3 is TGTGCCAGCAGCTCCCCCGGGGACAGGTCCCGGGGCGAGCAGTACTTC. This gives the protein CASSSPGDRSRGEQYF.